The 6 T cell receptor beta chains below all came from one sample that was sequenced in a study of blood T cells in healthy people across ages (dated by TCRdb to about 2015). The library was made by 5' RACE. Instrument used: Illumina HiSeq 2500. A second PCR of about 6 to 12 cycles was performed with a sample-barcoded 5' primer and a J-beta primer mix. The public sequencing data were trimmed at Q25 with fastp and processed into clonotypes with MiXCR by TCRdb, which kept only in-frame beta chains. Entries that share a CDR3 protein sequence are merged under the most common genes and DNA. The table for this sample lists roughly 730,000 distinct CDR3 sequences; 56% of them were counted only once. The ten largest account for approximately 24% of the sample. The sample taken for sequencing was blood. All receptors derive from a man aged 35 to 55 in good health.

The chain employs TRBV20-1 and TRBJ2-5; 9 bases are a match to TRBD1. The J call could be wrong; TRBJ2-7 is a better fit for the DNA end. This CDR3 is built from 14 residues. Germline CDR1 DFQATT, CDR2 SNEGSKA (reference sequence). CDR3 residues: CSGIQGATAYEQYF. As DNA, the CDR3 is TGCAGTGGGATACAGGGGGCAACAGCCTACGAGCAGTACTTC.

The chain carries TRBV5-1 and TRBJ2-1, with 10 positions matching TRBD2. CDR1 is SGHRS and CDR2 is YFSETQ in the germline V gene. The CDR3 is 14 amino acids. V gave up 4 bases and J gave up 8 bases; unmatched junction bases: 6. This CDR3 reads CASSPGLATDEQFF. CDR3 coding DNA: TGCGCCAGCAGCCCGGGACTAGCGACCGATGAGCAGTTCTTC.

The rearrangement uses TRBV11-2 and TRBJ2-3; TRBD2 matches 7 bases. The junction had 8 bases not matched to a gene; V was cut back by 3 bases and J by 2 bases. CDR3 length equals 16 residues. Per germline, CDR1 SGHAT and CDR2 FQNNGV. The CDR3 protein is CASSFLRGGNTDTQYF. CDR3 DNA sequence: TGTGCCAGCAGCTTTCTACGCGGGGGAAACACAGATACGCAGTATTTT.

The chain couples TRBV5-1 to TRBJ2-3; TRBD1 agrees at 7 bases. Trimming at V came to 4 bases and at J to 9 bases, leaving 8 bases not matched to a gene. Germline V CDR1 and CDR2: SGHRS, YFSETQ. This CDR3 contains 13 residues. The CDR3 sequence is CASSVDRAETQYF. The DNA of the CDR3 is TGCGCCAGCAGCGTAGACAGGGCTGAGACGCAGTATTTT.

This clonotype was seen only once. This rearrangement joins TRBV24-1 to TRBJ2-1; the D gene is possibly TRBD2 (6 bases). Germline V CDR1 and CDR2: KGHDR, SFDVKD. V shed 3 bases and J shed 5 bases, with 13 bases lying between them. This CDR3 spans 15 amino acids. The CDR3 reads CATSDGGTVNNEQFF. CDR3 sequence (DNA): TGTGCCACCAGTGATGGCGGGACGGTCAACAATGAGCAGTTCTTC.

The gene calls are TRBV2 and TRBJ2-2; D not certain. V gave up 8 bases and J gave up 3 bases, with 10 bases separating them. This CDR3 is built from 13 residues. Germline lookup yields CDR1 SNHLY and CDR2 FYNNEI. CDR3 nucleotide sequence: TGTGCCAGCGGGGTGGCTCACACCGGGGAGCTGTTTTTT. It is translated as CASGVAHTGELFF.